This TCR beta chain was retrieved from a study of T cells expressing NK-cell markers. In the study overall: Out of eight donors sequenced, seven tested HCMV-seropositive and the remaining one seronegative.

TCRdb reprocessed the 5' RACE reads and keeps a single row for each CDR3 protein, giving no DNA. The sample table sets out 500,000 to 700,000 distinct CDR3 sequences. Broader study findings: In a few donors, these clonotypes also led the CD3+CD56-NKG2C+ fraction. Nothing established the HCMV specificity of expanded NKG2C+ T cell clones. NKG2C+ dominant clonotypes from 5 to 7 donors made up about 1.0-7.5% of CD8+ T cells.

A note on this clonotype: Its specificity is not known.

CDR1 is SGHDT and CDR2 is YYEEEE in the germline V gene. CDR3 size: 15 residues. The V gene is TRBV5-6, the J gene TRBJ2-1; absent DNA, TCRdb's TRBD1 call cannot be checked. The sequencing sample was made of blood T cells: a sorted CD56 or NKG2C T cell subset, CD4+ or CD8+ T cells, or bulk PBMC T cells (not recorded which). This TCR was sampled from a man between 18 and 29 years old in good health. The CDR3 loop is CASSLGGTLNNEQFF.